The present entry profiles one T cell receptor beta chain with its context. The table came from immunoSEQ multiplex PCR; TCRdb's copy has only in-frame clones and leaves some out. The sample consists of around 250,000 clones, 70% to 90% of them appearing once. This sample is part of a study of blood T cell repertoires in COVID-19. As for the study in general: Collection of acute and convalescent COVID-19 samples took place in the United States, Italy and Spain.

This CDR3 comprises 13 residues. V lost 3 bases and J lost 11; bases outside the gene matches: 7. CDR1 is MNHEY and CDR2 is SMNVEV in the germline V gene (reference sequence). Recruits, aged 18 to 89 years, lived in around 24 US areas. Cohorts were determined from participant-reported clinical history. A COVID-19 case was met by exposed participants within 2 weeks before study entry. The source is a man over 45 who had been exposed to COVID-19. The J gene is TRBJ1-1, the V gene TRBV27, with 9 bases matching TRBD1. Sequences were obtained from PBMCs or T cells enriched from blood (not recorded which). Written as DNA, the CDR3 is TGTGCCAGCAGTTTGGCCGGACAGGGGACGGCTTTCTTT. Protein sequence: CASSLAGQGTAFF.